The 27 T cell receptor beta chains in this list originate from one sample, sequenced in a study of Graves' ophthalmopathy and Graves' hyperthyroidism. The TCR beta CDR3 regions underwent amplification from RNA transcripts. HTBI primers served in a first-round RT-PCR, which a second-round multiplex PCR followed. TCRdb called the multiplex PCR reads again in MiXCR, with one record for every CDR3 protein. The sample holds over a million distinct CDR3 sequences; about two fifths are singletons and the top ten take approximately 10%. Sequencing was carried out using peripheral blood or thyroid tissue (not recorded which). Every receptor here comes from an adult man with Graves' hyperthyroidism.

This clonotype has ten or more counts. The rearrangement links TRBV19 to TRBJ1-5; TRBD1 might be the D (5 bases). Trimming shortened V by 7 bases and J by 0 bases, and 19 bases separated the two germline ends. The CDR3 runs to 17 residues. Germline loops: CDR1 LNHDA, CDR2 SQIVND (reference sequence). The CDR3, as DNA: TGTGCCAGTAACGCCCGGACATGGGGCTATAGCAATCAGCCCCAGCATTTT. Residues: CASNARTWGYSNQPQHF. The entire variable domain, with the rest obtained from reference TRBV19 and TRBJ1-5, is as follows: DGGITQSPKYLFRKEGQNVTLSCEQNLNHDAMYWYRQDPGQGLRLIYYSQIVNDFQKGDIAEGYSVSREKKESFPLTVTSAQKNPTAFYLCASNARTWGYSNQPQHFGDGTRLSIL.

About this clonotype: Compared with germline, one end of the junction differs, possibly owing to a read error. The gene calls are TRBV10-3 and TRBJ2-5; 9 bases line up with TRBD2. This CDR3 spans 13 amino acids. The germline CDR1 and CDR2 sequences are ENHRY and SYGVKD. CDR3 sequence: CATLAGSGETQHF. The DNA for the CDR3 is TGTGCCACCCTAGCGGGGAGCGGAGAGACCCAGCACTTC.

Regarding this clonotype: Compared with germline, one end of the junction differs, possibly owing to a read error. This sequence joins TRBV7-8 and TRBJ2-2, with 7 positions matching TRBD1. In germline, CDR1 is SGHVS, CDR2 FQNEAQ. The CDR3 runs to 15 residues. The CDR3 here is CAGSPTGLNTGELFF. Here the CDR3 DNA reads TGTGCCGGCAGCCCGACAGGGTTGAACACCGGGGAGCTGTTTTTT.

This clonotype was seen many times. This chain links TRBV6-6 with TRBJ2-7; D is perhaps TRBD2 (6 bases). The germline V and J ends were trimmed by 6 bases and 5 bases, with 17 bases remaining between them. This CDR3 has 14 residues. Per germline, CDR1 MNHNY and CDR2 SVGAGI (reference sequence). CDR3 sequence (DNA): TGTGCCAGCAGGCCACCTAGCGATATGAACGAGCAGTACTTC. It codes for CASRPPSDMNEQYF.

At least ten counts were recorded for this clonotype. V and J are TRBV2 and TRBJ1-1; D possibly corresponds to TRBD1 (5 bases). From germline, CDR1 is SNHLY and CDR2 FYNNEI. V was cut by 4 bases and J by 4 bases, with 16 bases left in between. This CDR3 region has 15 residues. Written as DNA, the CDR3 is TGTGCCAGCAGTGCTAGATTTGGGGGGATCACTGAAGCTTTCTTT. It is translated as CASSARFGGITEAFF.

The chain recombines TRBV28 with TRBJ2-7, with D possibly TRBD1 on 5 matching bases. V dropped 6 bases and J dropped 5 bases, with 20 bases sitting between them. The CDR3 contains 15 residues. Germline CDR1 MDHEN, CDR2 SYDVKM. DNA for the CDR3: TGTGCCAGCAGCCCGTACATGAAACAGGACAACGAGCAGTACTTC. Translated, it gives CASSPYMKQDNEQYF.

This chain links TRBV24-1 with TRBJ1-5, with 10 bases fitting TRBD1. Per germline, CDR1 KGHDR and CDR2 SFDVKD. The CDR3 consists of 18 residues. Trimming removed 2 bases from V and 1 base from J; junction bases left unmatched: 7. Here the CDR3 DNA reads TGTGCCACCAGTGATTCCTCAGACAGGGGGCGAAGCAATCAGCCCCAGCATTTT. This gives the protein CATSDSSDRGRSNQPQHF.

This clonotype was seen at least ten times. This chain uses TRBV5-4 with TRBJ2-7; a possible D gene is TRBD2 (5 bases). The CDR3 is 14 amino acids. Germline CDR1 and CDR2: SGHNT and YYREEE (reference sequence). Trimming left V 4 bases short and J 6 bases short, with 17 bases between. The CDR3 loop reads CASSAKAGSGEQYF. The CDR3 coding sequence is TGTGCCAGCAGCGCGAAGGCGGGTTCTGGCGAGCAGTACTTC.

The table lists this clonotype with many counts. The rearrangement links TRBV7-9 to TRBJ1-3; D remains unclear. The CDR3 has 16 residues. The ends were cut back, 5 bases at V and 0 bases at J, with 14 bases in the middle. CDR1 and CDR2 (germline): SEHNR, FQNEAQ (reference sequence). The CDR3 sequence is CASSVRSYDSGNTIYF. In nucleotides, the CDR3 is TGTGCCAGCAGCGTCAGGAGCTACGACTCTGGAAACACCATATATTTT.

V and J are TRBV30 and TRBJ2-7; D might be TRBD1 (6 bases). Germline assignment: CDR1 GTSNPN and CDR2 SVGIG (reference sequence). CDR3 size: 16 residues. The germline V and J ends were trimmed by 1 base and 5 bases, with 21 bases remaining between them. The CDR3 bases are TGTGCCTGGAGTGAAAGCCTAACAGGGTGGGGAGACGAGCAGTACTTC. Its protein is CAWSESLTGWGDEQYF.

The chain joins TRBV20-1 to TRBJ2-1; 9 bases are a match to TRBD2. CDR3 size: 14 residues. Germline CDR1 reads DFQATT; CDR2 reads SNEGSKA (reference sequence). V trimming: 6 bases; J trimming: 3 bases; junction bases outside the gene matches: 6. The CDR3 sequence is CSAPSGMGYNEQFF. CDR3 nucleotide sequence: TGCAGTGCCCCTAGCGGGATGGGCTACAATGAGCAGTTCTTC.

This clonotype has a single count. The gene calls are TRBV20-1 and TRBJ1-5, with D possibly being TRBD1 (5 bases). Looked up from germline, CDR1 is DFQATT and CDR2 is SNEGSKA (reference sequence). The CDR3 covers 15 residues. Here the CDR3 DNA reads TGCAGACCCAGCAGGAGTGGGGGATCTAATCAGCCCCAGCATTTT. Protein product: CRPSRSGGSNQPQHF.

In this sample, this clonotype turned up many times. The rearrangement links TRBV19 to TRBJ2-2, with D tentatively TRBD2 (5 bases). From germline, CDR1 is LNHDA and CDR2 SQIVND (reference sequence). V was shortened by 11 bases and J by 5 bases, with 6 bases between the two germline ends. The CDR3 totals 10 residues. CDR3 sequence reads: CAGGTGELFF. The CDR3, as DNA: TGTGCCGGAGGTACCGGGGAGCTGTTTTTT.

This clonotype appeared many times. The V call is TRBV4-3, the J call TRBJ2-5; 9 bases map to TRBD2. The CDR3 consists of 16 residues. Germline V CDR1 and CDR2: LGHNA, YSLEER. The junction had 10 bases not matched to a gene; V was cut back by 4 bases and J by 4 bases. CDR3 sequence (DNA): TGCGCCAGCAGCCCGACCGGAGCGGGAGGCCGAGAGACCCAGTACTTC. It translates to CASSPTGAGGRETQYF.

V usage is TRBV5-5 and J usage is TRBJ1-5; D is undetermined. Germline V gene sequence: CDR1 SGHKS, CDR2 YYEKEE (reference sequence). V was shortened by 4 bases and J by 0 bases, with 11 bases between the two germline ends. This CDR3 has 15 amino acids. CDR3 coding DNA: TGTGCCAGCAGCCAGACACCTTATAGCAATCAGCCCCAGCATTTT. Translated, it gives CASSQTPYSNQPQHF. Full variable domain (remainder filled in from reference TRBV5-5 and TRBJ1-5): DAGVTQSPTHLIKTRGQQVTLRCSPISGHKSVSWYQQVLGQGPQFIFQYYEKEERGRGNFPDRFSARQFPNYSSELNVNALLLGDSALYLCASSQTPYSNQPQHFGDGTRLSIL.

Worth noting for this clonotype: A much more abundant neighbour one base away suggests this may be a read error. The chain couples TRBV25-1 to TRBJ2-5; weak D call: TRBD1 (6 bases). The CDR3 spans 15 residues. V lost 0 bases and J lost 7, with 15 bases in between. Germline CDR1 is MGHDK and CDR2 is SYGVNS. CDR3 sequence (DNA): TGTGCCAGCAGTGAATATGGGGGCGCCAGTGCGACCCAGTACTTC. It codes for CASSEYGGASATQYF.

J is TRBJ2-2 and V is TRBV7-2; 13 nucleotides match TRBD2. The CDR3 totals 16 residues. Germline V lookup: CDR1 SGHTA, CDR2 FQGNSA. Losses at the gene ends were 6 bases for V and 5 bases for J; bases not matched to a gene: 6. The chain's CDR3 is CASRLRGLAGTGELFF. Here the CDR3 DNA reads TGTGCCAGCAGGTTAAGGGGACTAGCGGGAACCGGGGAGCTGTTTTTT.

With regard to this clonotype: This may arise from a read error, as a much more abundant clone is one base away. The V and J genes are TRBV5-5 and TRBJ2-5; tentative D call: TRBD1 (7 bases). The CDR3 has 16 amino acids. Between the trimmed V and J ends, which lost 6 bases and 4 bases, there was a span of 22 bases. Germline V lookup: CDR1 SGHKS, CDR2 YYEKEE (reference sequence). CDR3 coding DNA: TGTGCCAGCACCCTGACAGGGAGGAGTCGGGGAGAGACCCAGTACTTC. It yields the protein CASTLTGRSRGETQYF.

This clonotype has ten or more counts. This sequence joins TRBV24-1 and TRBJ2-5; 7 bases are shared with TRBD1. The CDR3 has 16 amino acids. Germline V gene lookup returns CDR1 KGHDR and CDR2 SFDVKD. Trimming cost V 4 bases and J 5 bases; bases outside gene matches: 12. The DNA for the CDR3 is TGTGCCACCAGTGACTCACGGGACAGCCCTAAGGAGACCCAGTACTTC. This translates into CATSDSRDSPKETQYF.

The chain is built from TRBV9 and TRBJ1-1; D possibly corresponds to TRBD1 (5 bases). The V gene's germline CDR1 is SGDLS and CDR2 YYNGEE. CDR3 length: 15 amino acids. V was clipped by 0 bases and J by 1 base, with 10 bases between them. CDR3 sequence (DNA): TGTGCCAGCAGCGTAGGGGACGACTGGAACACTGAAGCTTTCTTT. Translation gives CASSVGDDWNTEAFF.

This clonotype was seen repeatedly, ten times or more. The chain links TRBV7-2 to TRBJ1-1, with 10 bases lining up with TRBD1. This CDR3 is built from 14 residues. Germline CDR1 and CDR2: SGHTA and FQGNSA. Trimming took 5 bases from V and 4 from J; bases not matched to a gene: 4. In nucleotides, the CDR3 is TGTGCCAGCAGCCTGGGACAGGGGAGCACTGAAGCTTTCTTT. Its protein product is CASSLGQGSTEAFF.

This clonotype has a single count. J is TRBJ2-2 and V is TRBV7-4; D is ambiguous. V was trimmed by 3 bases and J by 4 bases, leaving 15 bases between them. The CDR3 totals 16 residues. Germline lookup yields CDR1 SGHVT and CDR2 SQSDAQ. Here the CDR3 reads CASSLKSSASTGELFF. As DNA, the CDR3 is TGTGCCAGCAGCTTGAAATCCAGCGCAAGCACCGGGGAGCTGTTTTTT.

This clonotype was detected ten times or more. J is TRBJ2-5 and V is TRBV7-6; 11 nucleotides match TRBD1. The V gene end was trimmed by 5 bases and the J gene end by 6 bases; junction bases not matched to a gene: 8. CDR1 is SGHVS and CDR2 is FNYEAQ in the germline V gene. This CDR3 is 15 amino acids long. For the CDR3, the DNA is TGTGCCAGCAGCCCCTGGACAGGGGGCTTGAAGACCCAGTACTTC. Translated, it gives CASSPWTGGLKTQYF. The full variable domain, in which reference TRBV7-6 and TRBJ2-5 provide the parts outside the CDR3, is GAGVSQSPRYKVTKRGQDVALRCDPISGHVSLYWYRQALGQGPEFLTYFNYEAQQDKSGLPNDRFSAERPEGSISTLTIQRTEQRDSAMYRCASSPWTGGLKTQYFGPGTRLLVL.

This clonotype was recorded at least ten times. At one boundary the junction diverges from the germline segment, which might be a read error. This chain uses TRBV9 with TRBJ2-2, with TRBD2 identical over 8 bases. Germline V gene sequence: CDR1 SGDLS, CDR2 YYNGEE. The CDR3 totals 15 residues. CDR3 sequence: CASTVVAGSTGELFF. CDR3 in DNA: TGTGCCAGCACCGTAGTAGCGGGGAGTACCGGGGAGCTGTTTTTT.

The CDR3 is CASSDSTPIGGETQYF. CDR3 nucleotides: TGTGCCAGCAGTGACTCTACTCCTATTGGGGGCGAGACCCAGTACTTC. This rearrangement joins TRBV6-4 to TRBJ2-5, with TRBD1 as a possible D gene (6 bases). CDR3 length equals 16 residues. Germline CDR1 is MRHNA and CDR2 is SNTAGT. The germline V and J ends were trimmed by 0 bases and 5 bases, with 16 bases remaining between them.

Comments on this clonotype: The conserved phenylalanine or tryptophan is not found at the CDR3 terminus, so this likely reflects a read error. This sequence joins TRBV10-3 and TRBJ2-7; D is undetermined. Trimming pared 2 bases from V and 4 bases from J, leaving 6 bases between. Per germline, CDR1 ENHRY and CDR2 SYGVKD. The CDR3 runs to 12 residues. CDR3 in amino acids: CAISEESYEQYS. The CDR3 bases are TGTGCCATCAGTGAGGAGAGTTACGAGCAGTACTCC.

The chain has TRBV6-6 and TRBJ1-3; TRBD1 is a possible D gene (5 bases). The V and J ends lost 6 bases and 0 bases respectively, with 15 bases between them. The CDR3 has 16 residues. Germline-derived CDR1 and CDR2 are MNHNY and SVGAGI (reference sequence). CDR3 sequence reads: CASSLAPGLSGNTIYF. The CDR3 DNA follows: TGTGCCAGCAGCCTAGCGCCGGGGCTCTCTGGAAACACCATATATTTT.